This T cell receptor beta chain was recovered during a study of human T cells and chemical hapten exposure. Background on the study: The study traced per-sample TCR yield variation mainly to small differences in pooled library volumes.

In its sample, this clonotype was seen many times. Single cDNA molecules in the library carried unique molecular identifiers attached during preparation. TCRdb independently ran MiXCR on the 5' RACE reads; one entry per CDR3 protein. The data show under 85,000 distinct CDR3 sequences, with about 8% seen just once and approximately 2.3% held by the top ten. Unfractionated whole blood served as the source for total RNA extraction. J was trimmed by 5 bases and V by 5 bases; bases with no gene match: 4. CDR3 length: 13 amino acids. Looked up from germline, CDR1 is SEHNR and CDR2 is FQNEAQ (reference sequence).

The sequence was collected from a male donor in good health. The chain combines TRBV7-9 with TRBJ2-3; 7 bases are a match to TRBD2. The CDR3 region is CASSPRTRDTQYF. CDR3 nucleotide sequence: TGTGCCAGCAGCCCCAGGACTAGAGATACGCAGTATTTT.